A single sample is the source of the 21 T cell receptor beta chains below, sequenced in a study of shared clonotypes between healthy human individuals. Profiled with immunoSEQ multiplex PCR; TCRdb holds only in-frame clones, not every one. The sample lists millions of clones; 95% were seen once. Sequenced material: naive CD4+ T cells sorted from blood. Subset denoted: CD45RA+ positively selected. The receptors stem from a man aged 18 to 29 in good health.

The chain is built from TRBV25-1 and TRBJ2-5, with 12 bases aligning to TRBD1. CDR1 and CDR2 from the germline V gene are MGHDK and SYGVNS. The junction had 9 bases not matched to a gene; V was cut back by 5 bases and J by 5 bases. The CDR3 consists of 16 residues. The DNA for the CDR3 is TGTGCCAGCAGTTGGGGGACAGGGGGCTTCCAGGAGACCCAGTACTTC. Translated: CASSWGTGGFQETQYF.

The gene calls are TRBV7-9 and TRBJ2-7; TRBD2 is a possible D gene (6 bases). Looked up from germline, CDR1 is SEHNR and CDR2 is FQNEAQ (reference sequence). V was trimmed by 7 bases and J by 5 bases, leaving 18 bases between them. The CDR3 totals 14 residues. The chain's CDR3 is CASNPAGGTHEQYF. The CDR3 DNA is TGTGCCAGCAACCCAGCGGGTGGGACCCACGAGCAGTACTTC. Complete variable domain (other parts from reference TRBV7-9 and TRBJ2-7): DTGVSQNPRHKITKRGQNVTFRCDPISEHNRLYWYRQTLGQGPEFLTYFQNEAQLEKSRLLSDRFSAERPKGSFSTLEIQRTEQGDSAMYLCASNPAGGTHEQYFGPGTRLTVT.

The gene calls are TRBV11-2 and TRBJ2-5; no clear D. This CDR3 region has 11 residues. Trimming shortened V by 3 bases and J by 4 bases, and 3 bases separated the two germline ends. Germline CDR1 is SGHAT and CDR2 is FQNNGV. Here the CDR3 reads CASSFLETQYF. In DNA form, the CDR3 reads TGTGCCAGCAGCTTTTTAGAGACCCAGTACTTC.

The chain uses TRBV18 and TRBJ2-1; D is unresolved. V was clipped by 0 bases and J by 7 bases, with 16 bases between them. In germline, CDR1 is KGHSH, CDR2 LQKENI. CDR3 length: 16 residues. Here the CDR3 reads CASSPPEYGLWNEQFF. CDR3 sequence (DNA): TGTGCCAGCTCACCACCAGAATACGGGCTTTGGAATGAGCAGTTCTTC.

V is TRBV6-6 and J is TRBJ2-5, with TRBD2 as a possible D gene (7 bases). The last part of the DNA fits TRBJ2-7 better; the J call may be wrong. The CDR3 contains 13 residues. Germline CDR1 and CDR2: MNHNY and SVGAGI (reference sequence). The CDR3 loop reads CASRTAGAYEQYF. Here the CDR3 DNA reads TGTGCCAGCAGGACCGCGGGGGCTTACGAGCAGTACTTC.

This chain's CDR3 is CASRFDSIQPQHF. The CDR3 DNA is TGTGCCAGCAGGTTTGACAGTATTCAGCCCCAGCATTTT. The rearrangement joins TRBV6-1 to TRBJ1-5; a possible D gene is TRBD1 (5 bases). Trimming took off 6 bases at V and 6 bases at J, with 12 bases between the two ends. Germline V gene data show CDR1 as MNHNS and CDR2 as SASEGT. CDR3 size: 13 residues.

The J gene is TRBJ2-7, the V gene TRBV5-4; D remains ambiguous. Germline CDR1 SGHNT, CDR2 YYREEE (reference sequence). V shed 4 bases and J shed 5 bases, with 16 bases lying between them. The CDR3 consists of 14 residues. The CDR3 coding sequence is TGTGCCAGCAGCCAAGCTTCGAGTCGGGACGAGCAGTACTTC. Translation gives CASSQASSRDEQYF.

Comments on this clone: This may come from a read error, since a much larger clone is one base off. Other DNA variants within this sample encode the same CDR3. This rearrangement joins TRBV12-5 to TRBJ1-2; D unclear. Germline V gene lookup returns CDR1 LGHNT and CDR2 FRNRAP. Trimming took 6 bases from V and 2 from J, leaving 13 bases between them. The CDR3 totals 14 residues. Here the CDR3 DNA reads TGTGCTAGTGGCTTGCCCCCAGAGAACTATGGCTACACCTTC. It translates to CASGLPPENYGYTF.

For this clone: This CDR3 is also generated by other DNA sequences in the sample. The chain employs TRBV6-1 and TRBJ2-7, with 8 bases identical to TRBD2. This CDR3 contains 15 residues. Germline V gives CDR1 MNHNS, CDR2 SASEGT. V lost 1 base to trimming and J lost 2 bases; unmatched junction nucleotides: 4. The CDR3 loop is CASSEGLAGAYEQYF. The CDR3 nucleotides are TGTGCCAGCAGTGAAGGGCTAGCGGGCGCCTACGAGCAGTACTTC.

The chain has TRBV6-1 and TRBJ2-1; D is uncertain. The CDR3 spans 11 residues. V was shortened by 6 bases and J by 8 bases, with 8 bases between the two germline ends. The germline V gene has CDR1 MNHNS and CDR2 SASEGT. The CDR3 DNA sequence: TGTGCCAGCAGCCCCGGGTATGAGCAGTTCTTC. This encodes CASSPGYEQFF.

As concerns this clone: The same CDR3 can be traced to other DNA sequences in this sample. The CDR3 protein is CAWSGQQNTEAFF. In DNA form, the CDR3 reads TGTGCCTGGAGCGGGCAGCAGAACACTGAAGCTTTCTTT. The chain carries TRBV30 and TRBJ1-1, with no clear D. The CDR3 has 13 residues. In germline, CDR1 is GTSNPN, CDR2 SVGIG (reference sequence). The V and J ends lost 3 bases and 1 base respectively, with 9 bases between them.

The CDR3 region is CASTRRGTGDQPQHF. CDR3 nucleotides: TGTGCCAGCACCAGGAGAGGGACAGGGGATCAGCCCCAGCATTTT. The V call is TRBV6-6, the J call TRBJ1-5, with 10 nucleotides matching TRBD1. The ends lost 7 bases at V and 5 bases at J; junction bases unmatched: 8. The V gene's germline CDR1 is MNHNY and CDR2 SVGAGI (reference sequence). The CDR3 loop spans 15 amino acids.

Regarding this clone: This could be a read error, since a much larger clone is one nucleotide away. This CDR3 is also generated by other DNA sequences in the sample. The rearrangement joins TRBV5-1 to TRBJ2-6; possibly TRBD2 for D (5 bases). Germline lookup yields CDR1 SGHRS and CDR2 YFSETQ. The V end was cut by 2 bases, the J end by 0 bases, with 6 bases between. CDR3 length: 15 residues. CDR3 in amino acids: CASSFGSSGANVLTF. CDR3 nucleotide sequence: TGCGCCAGCAGCTTTGGGAGCTCTGGGGCCAACGTCCTGACTTTC.

V and J are TRBV29-1 and TRBJ1-2; 7 positions agree with TRBD1. The ends lost 8 bases at V and 10 bases at J; junction bases unmatched: 16. Per germline, CDR1 SQVTM and CDR2 ANQGSEA. The CDR3 length is 13 residues. In nucleotides, the CDR3 is TGCAGCTCGGGACAGCCCAATGCCCACGACTACACCTTC. Protein: CSSGQPNAHDYTF. The entire variable domain, with the rest obtained from reference TRBV29-1 and TRBJ1-2, is as follows: SAVISQKPSRDICQRGTSLTIQCQVDSQVTMMFWYRQQPGQSLTLIATANQGSEATYESGFVIDKFPISRPNLTFSTLTVSNMSPEDSSIYLCSSGQPNAHDYTFGSGTRLTVV.

The V and J genes are TRBV6-1 and TRBJ1-6, with D perhaps TRBD1 (6 bases). CDR1 and CDR2 from the germline V gene are MNHNS and SASEGT. With 1 base removed from V and 4 bases from J, the gap between germline ends came to 11 bases. The CDR3 consists of 16 residues. DNA of the CDR3: TGTGCCAGCAGTGAAGACGGGACACAATATAATTCACCCCTCCACTTT. This encodes CASSEDGTQYNSPLHF.

The V and J genes are TRBV5-8 and TRBJ2-7; 7 bases match TRBD2. This CDR3 is 12 amino acids long. Per the germline V gene, CDR1 is SGHTS and CDR2 is YDEGEE. Trimming cost V 4 bases and J 6 bases; bases outside gene matches: 4. The CDR3 bases are TGTGCCAGCAGCCGACTAGCTTTCGAGCAGTACTTC. Its translation: CASSRLAFEQYF.

This clone was seen a handful of times. The V and J genes are TRBV2 and TRBJ1-6, with D possibly TRBD1 on 6 matching bases. V dropped 9 bases and J dropped 9 bases, with 15 bases sitting between them. The CDR3 consists of 13 residues. CDR1 is SNHLY, CDR2 FYNNEI, per germline. The CDR3 DNA sequence: TGTGCCAGTAAACAGGGCAACAGTTCACCCCTCCACTTT. This encodes CASKQGNSSPLHF. Full variable domain (rest looked up from reference TRBV2 and TRBJ1-6): EPEVTQTPSHQVTQMGQEVILRCVPISNHLYFYWYRQILGQKVEFLVSFYNNEISEKSEIFDDQFSVERPDGSNFTLKIRSTKLEDSAMYFCASKQGNSSPLHFGNGTRLTVT.

The chain carries TRBV9 and TRBJ2-7; D not resolved. The CDR3 contains 13 residues. CDR1 is SGDLS, CDR2 YYNGEE, per germline. Trimming cost V 2 bases and J 4 bases, with 10 bases left between them. The CDR3 spells CASSVALGYEQYF. CDR3 in DNA: TGTGCCAGCAGCGTTGCCCTGGGGTACGAGCAGTACTTC.

The chain employs TRBV5-1 and TRBJ2-7; 12 positions agree with TRBD1. The germline V gene encodes CDR1 SGHRS and CDR2 YFSETQ. CDR3 size: 16 residues. J was trimmed by 3 bases and V by 6 bases; bases with no gene match: 10. For the CDR3, the DNA is TGCGCCAGCACCGGGACAGGGGGCGTCCCTGTCTACGAGCAGTACTTC. This codes for CASTGTGGVPVYEQYF. Full variable domain (remainder filled in from reference TRBV5-1 and TRBJ2-7): KAGVTQTPRYLIKTRGQQVTLSCSPISGHRSVSWYQQTPGQGLQFLFEYFSETQRNKGNFPGRFSGRQFSNSRSEMNVSTLELGDSALYLCASTGTGGVPVYEQYFGPGTRLTVT.

The J gene is TRBJ2-5, the V gene TRBV28; D is unclear. The CDR3 sequence is 13 residues long. Germline CDR1 reads MDHEN; CDR2 reads SYDVKM. Deletions cut 4 bases from V and 2 bases from J, with 8 bases between. The CDR3: CASSSASQETQYF. CDR3 DNA sequence: TGTGCCAGCAGTTCGGCCAGTCAAGAGACCCAGTACTTC.

This clone was seen a few times. The sample has other DNA sequences that encode this CDR3 too. The chain carries TRBV6-1 and TRBJ1-6, with TRBD1 matching over 8 bases. The CDR3 loop spans 15 amino acids. Germline loops: CDR1 MNHNS, CDR2 SASEGT. V shed 0 bases and J 7 bases; nucleotides not matched to a gene: 2. The CDR3 DNA sequence: TGTGCCAGCAGTGAAGCTGGGACAGGCAATTCACCCCTCCACTTT. This sequence encodes CASSEAGTGNSPLHF.